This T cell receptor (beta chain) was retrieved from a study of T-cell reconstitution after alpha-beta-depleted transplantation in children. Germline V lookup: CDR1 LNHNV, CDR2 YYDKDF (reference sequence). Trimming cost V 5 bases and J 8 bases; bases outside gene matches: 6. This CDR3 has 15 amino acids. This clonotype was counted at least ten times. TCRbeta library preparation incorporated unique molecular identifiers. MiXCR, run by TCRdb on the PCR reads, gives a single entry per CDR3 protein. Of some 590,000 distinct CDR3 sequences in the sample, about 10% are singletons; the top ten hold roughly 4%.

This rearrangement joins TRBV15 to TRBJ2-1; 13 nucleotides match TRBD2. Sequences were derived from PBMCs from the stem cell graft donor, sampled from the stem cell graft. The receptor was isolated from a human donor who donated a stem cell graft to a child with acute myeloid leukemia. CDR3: CATSGGLAGDHEQFF. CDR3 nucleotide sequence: TGTGCCACCAGCGGTGGACTAGCGGGAGATCATGAGCAGTTCTTC.